The rows below give T cell receptor beta chains drawn from one sample of a study of OX40 agonist ivuxolimab in advanced cancers. TCRdb's table, derived via immunoSEQ multiplex PCR, lists solely in-frame clones and lacks some. This table holds around 130,000 clones, 93% found once. Source: CD4+ or CD8+ T cells sorted from blood, taken in a trial of the OX40 agonist ivuxolimab. The origin of the receptors is an adult with an advanced solid tumor such as melanoma, head and neck, liver or kidney cancer. Both conserved end residues are part of each CDR3. Each record gives: clone size, D gene, J gene, V gene, CDR3 protein, CDR3 DNA. A D gene is named only where the DNA matches it firmly. The size field is filled for only some rows; it gives once, few, many or a size class.

clone size: NA
D gene: TRBD1
J gene: TRBJ1-1
V gene: TRBV2
CDR3 protein: CARTQGRNTEAFF
CDR3 DNA: TGTGCCAGAACACAGGGGCGGAACACTGAAGCTTTCTTT

clone size: NA
D gene: NA
J gene: TRBJ1-6
V gene: TRBV7-6
CDR3 protein: CASSLVASGVNSPLHF
CDR3 DNA: TGTGCCAGCAGCTTAGTCGCGTCAGGAGTTAATTCACCCCTCCACTTT

clone size: NA
D gene: TRBD1
J gene: TRBJ1-4
V gene: TRBV27
CDR3 protein: CASSKGRQGAYEKLFF
CDR3 DNA: TGTGCCAGCAGTAAGGGTCGACAGGGGGCGTATGAAAAACTGTTTTTT

clone size: NA
D gene: NA
J gene: TRBJ2-3
V gene: TRBV6-6
CDR3 protein: CASSLSPDTQYF
CDR3 DNA: TGTGCCAGCAGCCTTTCACCAGATACGCAGTATTTT

clone size: NA
D gene: NA
J gene: TRBJ2-5
V gene: TRBV27
CDR3 protein: CASSSSIYSHGQQETQYF
CDR3 DNA: TGTGCCAGCAGTTCTTCTATATACTCACATGGACAGCAAGAGACCCAGTACTTC

clone size: NA
D gene: TRBD2
J gene: TRBJ2-5
V gene: TRBV4-1
CDR3 protein: CASSQLGLVTETQYF
CDR3 DNA: TGCGCCAGCAGCCAATTGGGACTAGTAACGGAGACCCAGTACTTC

clone size: NA
D gene: NA
J gene: TRBJ2-3
V gene: TRBV5-1
CDR3 protein: CASSGGRSSSTDTQYF
CDR3 DNA: TGCGCCAGCAGCGGAGGACGATCCTCTAGCACAGATACGCAGTATTTT

clone size: NA
D gene: TRBD2
J gene: TRBJ2-1
V gene: TRBV25-1
CDR3 protein: CASSSAGVKNEQFF
CDR3 DNA: TGTGCCAGCAGTTCTGCGGGGGTAAAGAATGAGCAGTTCTTC

clone size: NA
D gene: NA
J gene: TRBJ2-7
V gene: TRBV28
CDR3 protein: CASSSVTYEQYF
CDR3 DNA: TGTGCCAGCAGTTCGGTGACCTACGAGCAGTACTTC

clone size: NA
D gene: TRBD2
J gene: TRBJ2-5
V gene: TRBV7-3
CDR3 protein: CASRSSGGTQETQYF
CDR3 DNA: TGTGCCAGCAGATCTAGCGGGGGGACCCAAGAGACCCAGTACTTC

clone size: once
D gene: NA
J gene: TRBJ1-4
V gene: TRBV14
CDR3 protein: CASSHQSGMWNEKLFF
CDR3 DNA: TGTGCCAGCAGCCATCAGTCAGGGATGTGGAATGAAAAACTGTTTTTT

clone size: NA
D gene: TRBD1
J gene: TRBJ1-6
V gene: TRBV28
CDR3 protein: CASRAQTGGGSPLHF
CDR3 DNA: TGTGCCAGCAGGGCACAAACAGGGGGGGGGTCACCCCTCCACTTT

clone size: NA
D gene: NA
J gene: TRBJ2-7
V gene: TRBV12-5
CDR3 protein: CASGPGTAYSYEQYF
CDR3 DNA: TGTGCTAGTGGGCCCGGCACAGCCTACTCCTACGAGCAGTACTTC

clone size: few
D gene: NA
J gene: TRBJ2-7
V gene: TRBV6-5
CDR3 protein: CASRLRESYEQYF
CDR3 DNA: TGTGCCAGCCGCCTCAGGGAATCCTACGAGCAGTACTTC

clone size: NA
D gene: TRBD1
J gene: TRBJ2-5
V gene: TRBV28
CDR3 protein: CASSSSGQGYETQYF
CDR3 DNA: TGTGCCAGCAGCAGTTCGGGACAGGGTTATGAGACCCAGTACTTC

clone size: NA
D gene: TRBD1
J gene: TRBJ1-6
V gene: TRBV6-4
CDR3 protein: CATQGGQNNSPLHF
CDR3 DNA: TGTGCCACCCAAGGGGGACAGAATAATTCACCCCTCCACTTT

clone size: NA
D gene: NA
J gene: TRBJ2-7
V gene: TRBV7-2
CDR3 protein: CASSLERVSSYEQYF
CDR3 DNA: TGTGCCAGCAGCTTAGAACGGGTCAGTTCCTACGAGCAGTACTTC

clone size: few
D gene: TRBD1
J gene: TRBJ2-1
V gene: TRBV18
CDR3 protein: CASSAGTGTYNEQFF
CDR3 DNA: TGTGCCAGCTCGGCCGGGACAGGGACATACAATGAGCAGTTCTTC

clone size: NA
D gene: NA
J gene: TRBJ2-3
V gene: TRBV18
CDR3 protein: CASSPMDSSADTQYF
CDR3 DNA: TGTGCCAGCTCACCTATGGACTCTAGCGCAGATACGCAGTATTTT

clone size: NA
D gene: NA
J gene: TRBJ2-5
V gene: TRBV6-1
CDR3 protein: CASSPGGLQETQYF
CDR3 DNA: TGTGCCAGCAGTCCGGGGGGCCTTCAAGAGACCCAGTACTTC

clone size: NA
D gene: TRBD1
J gene: TRBJ1-4
V gene: TRBV30
CDR3 protein: CAWSPGQPNEKLFF
CDR3 DNA: TGTGCCTGGAGTCCGGGACAGCCTAATGAAAAACTGTTTTTT

clone size: NA
D gene: NA
J gene: TRBJ2-7
V gene: TRBV5-5
CDR3 protein: CASSATYEQYF
CDR3 DNA: TGTGCCAGCAGCGCAACCTACGAGCAGTACTTC

clone size: NA
D gene: TRBD2
J gene: TRBJ2-3
V gene: TRBV18
CDR3 protein: CASSPGGLAGGTDTQYF
CDR3 DNA: TGTGCCAGCTCACCAGGTGGACTAGCGGGAGGAACAGATACGCAGTATTTT

clone size: once
D gene: TRBD2
J gene: TRBJ2-3
V gene: TRBV5-5
CDR3 protein: CASSLSGGPQSTDTQYF
CDR3 DNA: TGTGCCAGCAGCTTGAGCGGGGGTCCACAAAGCACAGATACGCAGTATTTT

clone size: NA
D gene: NA
J gene: TRBJ2-7
V gene: TRBV5-5
CDR3 protein: CASSLSITVSYEQYF
CDR3 DNA: TGTGCCAGCAGCTTAAGTATCACAGTCTCCTACGAGCAGTACTTC

clone size: NA
D gene: TRBD1
J gene: TRBJ1-4
V gene: TRBV28
CDR3 protein: CASTLRQGAGKLFF
CDR3 DNA: TGTGCCAGCACTCTGAGGCAGGGGGCGGGGAAACTGTTTTTT

clone size: NA
D gene: TRBD1
J gene: TRBJ2-5
V gene: TRBV19
CDR3 protein: CASSLDREETQYF
CDR3 DNA: TGTGCCAGTAGCCTAGACAGGGAAGAGACCCAGTACTTC

clone size: NA
D gene: TRBD1
J gene: TRBJ2-5
V gene: TRBV28
CDR3 protein: CASSVRQGQETQYF
CDR3 DNA: TGTGCCAGCAGTGTGCGACAGGGCCAAGAGACCCAGTACTTC

clone size: NA
D gene: TRBD1
J gene: TRBJ1-1
V gene: TRBV5-1
CDR3 protein: CASSLGPGTGKDFTEAFF
CDR3 DNA: TGCGCCAGCAGCTTGGGGCCAGGGACAGGGAAAGATTTCACTGAAGCTTTCTTT

clone size: NA
D gene: NA
J gene: TRBJ1-2
V gene: TRBV19
CDR3 protein: CASSIPGTTSYTF
CDR3 DNA: TGTGCCAGTAGTATACCGGGGACGACGAGCTACACCTTC

clone size: NA
D gene: NA
J gene: TRBJ1-4
V gene: TRBV29-1
CDR3 protein: CSAGGGYNEKLFF
CDR3 DNA: TGCAGCGCCGGAGGGGGATACAATGAAAAACTGTTTTTT

clone size: NA
D gene: TRBD1
J gene: TRBJ1-4
V gene: TRBV7-2
CDR3 protein: CASSSDRNEKLFF
CDR3 DNA: TGTGCCAGCAGTTCGGACAGGAATGAAAAACTGTTTTTT

clone size: NA
D gene: NA
J gene: TRBJ2-3
V gene: TRBV5-6
CDR3 protein: CASSLVGVVSDTQYF
CDR3 DNA: TGTGCCAGCAGCTTGGTTGGAGTAGTGTCAGATACGCAGTATTTT

clone size: NA
D gene: NA
J gene: TRBJ2-6
V gene: TRBV28
CDR3 protein: CASSPSRLGESSGANVLTF
CDR3 DNA: TGTGCCAGCAGTCCGAGCCGGTTAGGTGAGAGCTCTGGGGCCAACGTCCTGACTTTC

clone size: NA
D gene: NA
J gene: TRBJ2-7
V gene: TRBV5-6
CDR3 protein: CASSAQVLSYEQYF
CDR3 DNA: TGTGCCAGCAGCGCCCAGGTGCTAAGCTACGAGCAGTACTTC

clone size: NA
D gene: NA
J gene: TRBJ1-2
V gene: TRBV19
CDR3 protein: CASQAGPPGNYGYTF
CDR3 DNA: TGTGCCAGCCAAGCAGGCCCACCGGGAAACTATGGCTACACCTTC

clone size: NA
D gene: TRBD2
J gene: TRBJ2-1
V gene: TRBV11-2
CDR3 protein: CASSLGGRSDNEQFF
CDR3 DNA: TGTGCCAGCAGCTTAGGCGGGAGGAGCGACAATGAGCAGTTCTTC

clone size: NA
D gene: TRBD1
J gene: TRBJ1-1
V gene: TRBV29-1
CDR3 protein: CSVGAGGQGSGGLNTEAFF
CDR3 DNA: TGCAGCGTTGGGGCCGGGGGACAGGGAAGTGGAGGGCTGAACACTGAAGCTTTCTTT

clone size: NA
D gene: TRBD2
J gene: TRBJ2-1
V gene: TRBV7-2
CDR3 protein: CASSPLTLAGDGNEQFF
CDR3 DNA: TGTGCCAGCAGCCCACTCACCCTAGCGGGAGATGGGAATGAGCAGTTCTTC

clone size: NA
D gene: NA
J gene: TRBJ1-1
V gene: TRBV7-3
CDR3 protein: CASSLRARHEAFF
CDR3 DNA: TGTGCCAGCAGCTTAAGGGCCCGTCATGAAGCTTTCTTT

clone size: once
D gene: NA
J gene: TRBJ2-2
V gene: TRBV5-4
CDR3 protein: CASSLGGWNTGELFF
CDR3 DNA: TGTGCCAGCAGCCTTGGAGGGTGGAACACCGGGGAGCTGTTTTTT

clone size: NA
D gene: TRBD1
J gene: TRBJ2-5
V gene: TRBV11-1
CDR3 protein: CASSLFVDREETQYF
CDR3 DNA: TGTGCCAGCAGCTTATTTGTGGACAGGGAGGAGACCCAGTACTTC